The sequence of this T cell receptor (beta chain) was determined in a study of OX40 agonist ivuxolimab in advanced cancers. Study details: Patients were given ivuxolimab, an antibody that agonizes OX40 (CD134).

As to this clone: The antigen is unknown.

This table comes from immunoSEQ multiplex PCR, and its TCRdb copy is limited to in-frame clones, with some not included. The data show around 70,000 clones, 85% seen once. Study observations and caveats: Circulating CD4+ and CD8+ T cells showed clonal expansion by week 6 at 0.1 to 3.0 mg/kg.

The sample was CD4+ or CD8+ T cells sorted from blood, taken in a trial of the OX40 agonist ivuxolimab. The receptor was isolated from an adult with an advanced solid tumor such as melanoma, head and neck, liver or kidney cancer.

The CDR3: CASRPGQGENIQYF. CDR3 DNA sequence: TGTGCCAGCAGGCCGGGACAGGGGGAAAACATTCAGTACTTC. This chain connects TRBV5-4 to TRBJ2-4; 11 nucleotides match TRBD1. Germline V gives CDR1 SGHNT, CDR2 YYREEE (reference sequence). The ends lost 5 bases at V and 5 bases at J; junction bases unmatched: 3. This CDR3 has 14 residues.